This T cell receptor beta chain stems from a study of T cell changes during pregnancy in multiple sclerosis. Germline CDR1 and CDR2: MRHNA and SNTAGT. The CDR3 extends over 16 amino acids. J lost 9 bases, V lost 5 bases, and 9 bases had no gene match. Sequenced by immunoSEQ multiplex PCR; TCRdb stores in-frame clones only, minus some. This sample has 30,000 to 35,000 clones, with 90% found just once. The receptor was isolated from a female donor with multiple sclerosis, enrolled in a pregnancy study. Sample: CD8+ T cells from peripheral blood mononuclear cells, taken in the first trimester of pregnancy. This rearrangement joins TRBV6-4 to TRBJ2-1; 14 positions agree with TRBD2. CDR3 in amino acids: CASSNTGTSGSVEQFF. The CDR3 nucleotides read TGTGCCAGCAGTAATACCGGGACTAGCGGGAGTGTTGAGCAGTTCTTC.